Listed here are 30 T cell receptor beta chains from one sample, sequenced in a study of technical replicates of blood from a few donors. The repertoire was sequenced with immunoSEQ multiplex PCR; TCRdb's copy has only in-frame clones and lacks some. The data show approximately 88,000 clones, roughly 93% seen once. Material for sequencing was T cells isolated from PBMCs. These receptors came from a human donor in good health.

The chain joins TRBV9 to TRBJ1-1, with unresolved D. The V and J ends lost 0 bases and 1 base respectively, with 10 bases between them. Germline V gene data show CDR1 as SGDLS and CDR2 as YYNGEE. This CDR3 contains 15 residues. The CDR3 region is CASSVGKYGNTEAFF. The CDR3 region has the DNA TGTGCCAGCAGCGTAGGCAAATACGGGAACACTGAAGCTTTCTTT. Filled out from reference TRBV9 and TRBJ1-1, the complete variable domain reads DSGVTQTPKHLITATGQRVTLRCSPRSGDLSVYWYQQSLDQGLQFLIQYYNGEERAKGNILERFSAQQFPDLHSELNLSSLELGDSALYFCASSVGKYGNTEAFFGQGTRLTVV.

The chain has TRBV12-1 and TRBJ1-2; the table's D call, TRBD1, has no DNA check behind it. TRBV12-1 is marked as a pseudogene. The CDR3 extends over 16 amino acids. The CDR3: CASSQQGTDANYGYTF. CDR3 bases: TGTGCCAGCAGTCAACAAGGGACAGACGCTAACTATGGCTACACCTTC.

The chain joins TRBV28 to TRBJ1-2; D is unclear. Germline V lookup: CDR1 MDHEN, CDR2 SYDVKM. The CDR3 runs 10 residues. Deletions cut 7 bases from V and 8 bases from J, with 8 bases between. The CDR3 here is CASMYVGYTF. Written as DNA, the CDR3 is TGTGCCAGCATGTATGTGGGCTACACCTTC.

The chain uses TRBV7-2 and TRBJ2-5, with 7 bases matching TRBD2. CDR3 length equals 15 residues. After removal of 5 bases from V and 3 bases from J, the junction contained 9 bases not matched to a gene. The V gene's germline CDR1 is SGHTA and CDR2 FQGNSA. The CDR3 protein is CASSLNRGVKETQYF. For the CDR3, the DNA is TGTGCCAGCAGCCTAAACCGGGGGGTTAAAGAGACCCAGTACTTC.

The J gene is TRBJ2-1, the V gene TRBV10-1, with D perhaps matching TRBD1 (5 bases). Germline-derived CDR1 and CDR2 are WNHNN and SYGVQD (reference sequence). V dropped 6 bases and J dropped 0 bases, with 15 bases sitting between them. CDR3 length equals 16 residues. CDR3 amino acids: CASRKETESSYNEQFF. CDR3 nucleotides: TGCGCCAGCAGAAAGGAGACAGAGAGCTCCTACAATGAGCAGTTCTTC.

This chain connects TRBV6-1 to TRBJ1-5, with TRBD1 matching 7 bases. The CDR3 consists of 14 residues. CDR1 is MNHNS and CDR2 is SASEGT in the germline V gene. V gave up 4 bases and J gave up 4 bases; unmatched junction bases: 4. The CDR3 nucleotides read TGTGCCAGCAGTGGGGGGACAGTTAATCAGCCCCAGCATTTT. As protein: CASSGGTVNQPQHF.

V and J are TRBV7-2 and TRBJ1-2; perhaps TRBD1 as D (6 bases). Trimming cost V 5 bases and J 6 bases, with 10 bases left between them. CDR3 length: 12 residues. Germline CDR1 SGHTA, CDR2 FQGNSA. CDR3 residues: CASSRYRDGYTF. For the CDR3, the DNA is TGTGCCAGCAGCCGATACAGGGATGGCTACACCTTC.

To note about this clone: At one of its ends the junction is not consistent with the germline gene, which may arise from a read error. The genes are TRBV6-1 and TRBJ1-2; 9 bases are a match to TRBD1. Germline CDR1 and CDR2: MNHNS and SASEGT. This CDR3 is 14 amino acids long. CDR3 loop: CASRASRDRVFYPF. The CDR3 nucleotides are TGTGCCAGCAGGGCATCCCGGGACAGGGTGTTTTACCCCTTC.

V is TRBV5-4 and J is TRBJ1-2; D remains ambiguous. The germline V gene has CDR1 SGHNT and CDR2 YYREEE (reference sequence). The CDR3 spans 14 residues. V lost 2 bases, J lost 4 bases, and 12 bases lay in between. CDR3 sequence reads: CASSLVTSGYGYTF. DNA for the CDR3: TGTGCCAGCAGCTTAGTTACATCAGGCTATGGCTACACCTTC. The variable domain in full, with the rest retrieved from reference TRBV5-4 and TRBJ1-2, is ETGVTQSPTHLIKTRGQQVTLRCSSQSGHNTVSWYQQALGQGPQFIFQYYREEENGRGNFPPRFSGLQFPNYSSELNVNALELDDSALYLCASSLVTSGYGYTFGSGTRLTVV.

The CDR3 region has the DNA TGTGCCAGCTCACCGAACAGGGGGCTAAATCAGCCCCAGCATTTT. As protein: CASSPNRGLNQPQHF. The chain recombines TRBV18 with TRBJ1-5; 9 bases align to TRBD1. Germline V CDR1 and CDR2: KGHSH, LQKENI. This CDR3 is 15 amino acids long. Trimming took 3 bases from V and 4 from J; bases not matched to a gene: 4.

The chain combines TRBV23-1 with TRBJ2-1; 8 positions agree with TRBD1. TRBV23-1 carries the ORF label, with uncertain function. The CDR3 totals 15 residues. Losses at the gene ends were 3 bases for V and 5 bases for J; bases not matched to a gene: 6. The CDR3 loop reads CASSQPGQANNEQFF. The CDR3 region has the DNA TGCGCCAGCAGTCAGCCGGGACAGGCTAACAATGAGCAGTTCTTC.

The chain combines TRBV7-9 with TRBJ2-5, with 7 bases identical to TRBD1. V gave up 5 bases and J gave up 5 bases; unmatched junction bases: 17. CDR1 and CDR2 from the germline V gene are SEHNR and FQNEAQ (reference sequence). The CDR3 extends over 17 amino acids. The CDR3 reads CASSDGTVFPMGETQYF. CDR3 coding DNA: TGTGCCAGCAGCGATGGGACAGTTTTTCCCATGGGGGAGACCCAGTACTTC.

The chain employs TRBV11-2 and TRBJ1-1; D gene uncertain. The germline CDR1 and CDR2 sequences are SGHAT and FQNNGV. The V end was cut by 5 bases, the J end by 5 bases, with 15 bases between. The CDR3 consists of 14 residues. In DNA, the CDR3 is TGTGCCAGCAGCCCTATCGGGGTTACAACTGAAGCTTTCTTT. The encoded protein is CASSPIGVTTEAFF.

The genes are TRBV15 and TRBJ2-5; TRBD1 agrees at 11 bases. V gave up 4 bases and J gave up 4 bases; unmatched junction bases: 2. The length of the CDR3 is 14 residues. Germline V gene lookup returns CDR1 LNHNV and CDR2 YYDKDF (reference sequence). The CDR3 sequence: CATSKDRGRETQYF. The CDR3 nucleotides read TGTGCCACCAGCAAGGACAGGGGGCGAGAGACCCAGTACTTC. The variable domain in full, completed from reference TRBV15 and TRBJ2-5, reads DAMVIQNPRYQVTQFGKPVTLSCSQTLNHNVMYWYQQKSSQAPKLLFHYYDKDFNNEADTPDNFQSRRPNTSFCFLDIRSPGLGDTAMYLCATSKDRGRETQYFGPGTRLLVL.

The V gene is TRBV6-5, the J gene TRBJ1-1; 10 nucleotides agree with TRBD1. The V and J ends lost 6 bases and 5 bases, in that order; junction bases with no gene match: 9. The V gene's germline CDR1 is MNHEY and CDR2 SVGAGI. The CDR3 extends over 15 amino acids. The CDR3 sequence: CASRLDRGLVTEAFF. For the CDR3, the DNA is TGTGCCAGCAGACTGGACAGGGGGTTAGTAACTGAAGCTTTCTTT.

This clone was found a few times. Distinct nucleotide sequences in the sample also encode this CDR3. This rearrangement joins TRBV30 to TRBJ2-5, with D unclear. V was shortened by 2 bases and J by 0 bases, with 4 bases between the two germline ends. The CDR3 has 12 amino acids. Per germline, CDR1 GTSNPN and CDR2 SVGIG (reference sequence). CDR3 nucleotide sequence: TGTGCCTGGAGTTACAACCAAGAGACCCAGTACTTC. It translates to CAWSYNQETQYF.

For the CDR3, the DNA is TGTGCCAGCAGCACCGGACTTACCTCCTACGAGCAGTACTTC. It is translated as CASSTGLTSYEQYF. The chain has TRBV7-9 and TRBJ2-7, with a weak D call TRBD2 (5 bases). The germline V and J ends were trimmed by 5 bases and 0 bases, with 11 bases remaining between them. The CDR3 spans 14 residues. Germline V CDR1 and CDR2: SEHNR, FQNEAQ (reference sequence).

The chain couples TRBV5-6 to TRBJ1-2; no clear D gene. The CDR3 is 14 residues long. V lost 3 bases and J lost 3, with 12 bases in between. Germline CDR1 reads SGHDT; CDR2 reads YYEEEE. CDR3 nucleotides: TGTGCCAGCAGCTCCGGGTCTCCGGACTATGGCTACACCTTC. As protein: CASSSGSPDYGYTF. The full variable domain, completed using reference TRBV5-6 and TRBJ1-2, is DAGVTQSPTHLIKTRGQQVTLRCSPKSGHDTVSWYQQALGQGPQFIFQYYEEEERQRGNFPDRFSGHQFPNYSSELNVNALLLGDSALYLCASSSGSPDYGYTFGSGTRLTVV.

The chain uses TRBV30 and TRBJ2-7, with D possibly being TRBD2 (6 bases). Germline CDR1 GTSNPN, CDR2 SVGIG (reference sequence). The ends were cut back, 5 bases at V and 1 base at J, with 12 bases in the middle. The CDR3 totals 13 residues. The CDR3 region is CAWRGTASYEQYF. The CDR3 coding sequence is TGTGCCTGGCGTGGGACTGCGTCCTACGAGCAGTACTTC. Based on the CDR3 plus reference TRBV30 and TRBJ2-7, the full variable domain is SQTIHQWPATLVQPVGSPLSLECTVEGTSNPNLYWYRQAAGRGLQLLFYSVGIGQISSEVPQNLSASRPQDRQFILSSKKLLLSDSGFYLCAWRGTASYEQYFGPGTRLTVT.

The V and J genes are TRBV5-1 and TRBJ2-5, with 8 positions matching TRBD1. Germline assignment: CDR1 SGHRS and CDR2 YFSETQ. The junction had 9 bases not matched to a gene; V was cut back by 3 bases and J by 5 bases. The CDR3 contains 15 residues. Here the CDR3 DNA reads TGCGCCAGCAGCTCCGGACAGGGTATGATGGAGACCCAGTACTTC. This gives the protein CASSSGQGMMETQYF.

The V and J genes are TRBV9 and TRBJ2-1, with 8 nucleotides matching TRBD1. Germline assignment: CDR1 SGDLS and CDR2 YYNGEE. The junction had 8 bases not matched to a gene; V was cut back by 3 bases and J by 0 bases. This CDR3 has 17 residues. CDR3 sequence: CASSERQGISSYNEQFF. The CDR3, as DNA: TGTGCCAGCAGCGAGAGACAGGGGATAAGCTCCTACAATGAGCAGTTCTTC.

The V gene is TRBV7-9, the J gene TRBJ1-1; D is undetermined. The CDR3 contains 13 residues. Germline V lookup: CDR1 SEHNR, CDR2 FQNEAQ (reference sequence). V was pared by 3 bases and J by 5 bases, with 10 bases between. The CDR3 DNA reads TGTGCCAGCAGCTTCTTCGGTTCTACTGAAGCTTTCTTT. This encodes CASSFFGSTEAFF.

The rearrangement links TRBV10-2 to TRBJ1-4; D is perhaps TRBD1 (5 bases). The CDR3 contains 11 residues. The V gene lost 6 bases and the J gene lost 12 bases, with 11 bases spanning the gap. Germline V gives CDR1 WSHSY, CDR2 SAAADI. The CDR3 region is CASRQGPELFF. The CDR3 nucleotides are TGCGCCAGCAGGCAGGGTCCGGAACTGTTTTTT.

J is TRBJ1-2 and V is TRBV6-1; D is uncertain. The germline CDR1 and CDR2 sequences are MNHNS and SASEGT. The CDR3 runs to 13 residues. V shed 3 bases and J shed 4 bases, with 9 bases lying between them. The CDR3 reads CASSEGSFYGYTF. The DNA for the CDR3 is TGTGCCAGCAGTGAGGGGAGTTTCTATGGCTACACCTTC.

The chain recombines TRBV10-3 with TRBJ1-2; 7 bases align to TRBD1. The CDR3 contains 13 residues. CDR1 is ENHRY and CDR2 is SYGVKD in the germline V gene. V gave up 10 bases and J gave up 4 bases; unmatched junction bases: 9. CDR3 coding DNA: TGTGCCACCTCCGGGACAGCCGGCTATGGCTACACCTTC. Amino acid sequence: CATSGTAGYGYTF.

This rearrangement joins TRBV5-6 to TRBJ2-7; D is possibly TRBD2 (7 bases). From germline, CDR1 is SGHDT and CDR2 YYEEEE. This CDR3 region has 13 residues. The V end lost 5 bases, the J end lost 5 bases, and 14 bases lay between the germline ends. DNA of the CDR3: TGTGCCAGCAGTGGGGGGGGCTTCCACGAGCAGTACTTC. This sequence encodes CASSGGGFHEQYF.

The chain employs TRBV12-5 and TRBJ2-7, with D possibly matching TRBD2 (5 bases). Trimming took off 5 bases at V and 0 bases at J, with 20 bases between the two ends. Germline assignment: CDR1 LGHNT and CDR2 FRNRAP. The CDR3 has 17 residues. The DNA of the CDR3 is TGTGCTAGTGGTAGCGTCCTAGCTCAGGACCCCTCCTACGAGCAGTACTTC. It specifies CASGSVLAQDPSYEQYF.

The chain carries TRBV6-5 and TRBJ2-3; D is unclear. This CDR3 has 12 amino acids. The germline V gene has CDR1 MNHEY and CDR2 SVGAGI. Trimming took off 5 bases at V and 6 bases at J, with 9 bases between the two ends. CDR3 in DNA: TGTGCCAGCAGTGACACGTGGGATACGCAGTATTTT. This encodes CASSDTWDTQYF.

V gene TRBV27 combines with J gene TRBJ2-7; D is possibly TRBD2 (7 bases). V was shortened by 2 bases and J by 0 bases, with 11 bases between the two germline ends. Germline CDR1 MNHEY, CDR2 SMNVEV (reference sequence). The CDR3 loop spans 15 amino acids. The CDR3 DNA reads TGTGCCAGCAGTTTACGGGGGGCGTTCTCCTACGAGCAGTACTTC. Protein: CASSLRGAFSYEQYF.

The table lists this clone with a count of one. This chain joins TRBV6-1 and TRBJ2-6, with D maybe TRBD2 (6 bases). Trimming stripped 6 bases from V and 0 bases from J, with 9 bases between. The CDR3 runs to 15 residues. Per the germline V gene, CDR1 is MNHNS and CDR2 is SASEGT. In nucleotides, the CDR3 is TGTGCCAGCAGCGCGGGAAACTCTGGGGCCAACGTCCTGACTTTC. Protein sequence: CASSAGNSGANVLTF.